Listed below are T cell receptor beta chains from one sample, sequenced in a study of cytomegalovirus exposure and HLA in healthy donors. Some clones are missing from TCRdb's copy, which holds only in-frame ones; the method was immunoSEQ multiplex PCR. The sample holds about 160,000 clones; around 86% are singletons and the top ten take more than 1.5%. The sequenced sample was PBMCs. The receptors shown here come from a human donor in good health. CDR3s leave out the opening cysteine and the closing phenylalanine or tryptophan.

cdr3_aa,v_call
ASSGGGAGETQY,TRBV6-5
ASSLDRSPAF,TRBV5-4
ASSSGTGSGETQY,TRBV7-6
ASSRSLNTGELF,TRBV5-6
ASSLPGENTEAF,TRBV27
ASRPPGDSNQPQH,TRBV6-5
ASVRDIQETQY,TRBV6-6
AGRGLCGYT,TRBV14
ASSSVYRTGSGYT,TRBV6-5
ASTGGAVSYEQY,TRBV11-2
ASSGPSAGGFLF,TRBV27
ASSRYNEQF,TRBV5-4
ASSKQGGGGDHSNQPQH,TRBV10-1
ASSPSRVRAEAF,TRBV6-6
ASSLDGRATNEKLF,TRBV5-4
ASSEGQGPYNEQF,TRBV25-1
ASSQLAGGYNEQF,TRBV6-1
ASSLYRSMNTEAF,TRBV19
SVVGRDPQETQY,TRBV29-1
ARSRTGWQPQH,TRBV5-3
ASSLDFNTGELF,TRBV5-4
ASEGGGEQY,TRBV5-1
ASSTVGGAFNEQF,TRBV5-1
ACTGVLNTEAF,TRBV28
ASRLEQGNEQF,TRBV2
ASSFAASAYEQY,TRBV7-2
AISNDRDGQPQH,TRBV10-3
ASSLQGEAYSPLH,TRBV27
ASSEGGRTEAF,TRBV6-1
ASSQRDRGESPLH,TRBV4-3
ASSLVGVGNTIY,TRBV5-1
SVGSGGGLGFNEQF,TRBV29-1
ASSSLGRNEKLF,TRBV4-1
ASSTDEAF,TRBV5-5
ASSIGGQGANYGYT,TRBV19
ASRDGGPGGDTQY,TRBV27
ASSQGVQGIYEQY,TRBV4-1
ASSQEGLAGNEQF,TRBV4-3
ASSRHQGATNEKLF,TRBV14
ASSLAGGLGSYEQY,TRBV19
AKQGQGFSAYNSPLH,TRBV19
ASSRGTGAPLHEQY,TRBV14
ASSPSSLSNQPQH,TRBV27